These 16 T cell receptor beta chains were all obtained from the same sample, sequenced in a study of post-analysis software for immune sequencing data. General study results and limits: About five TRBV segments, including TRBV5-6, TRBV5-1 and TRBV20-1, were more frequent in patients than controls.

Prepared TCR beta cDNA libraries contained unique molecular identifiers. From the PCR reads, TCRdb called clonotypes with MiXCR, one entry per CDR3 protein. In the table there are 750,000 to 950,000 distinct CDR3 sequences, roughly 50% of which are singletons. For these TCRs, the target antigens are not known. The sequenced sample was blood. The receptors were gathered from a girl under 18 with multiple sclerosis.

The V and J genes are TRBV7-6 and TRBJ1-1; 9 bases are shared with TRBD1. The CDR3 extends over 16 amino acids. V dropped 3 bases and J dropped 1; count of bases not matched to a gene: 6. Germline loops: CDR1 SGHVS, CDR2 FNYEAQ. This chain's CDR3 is CASSLGGQGPNTEAFF. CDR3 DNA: TGTGCCAGCAGCTTGGGGGGACAGGGCCCGAACACTGAAGCTTTCTTT.

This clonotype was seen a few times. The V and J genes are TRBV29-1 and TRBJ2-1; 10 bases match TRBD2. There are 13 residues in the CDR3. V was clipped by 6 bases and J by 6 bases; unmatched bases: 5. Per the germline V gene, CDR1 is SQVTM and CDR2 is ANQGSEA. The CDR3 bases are TGCAGCGTCCCAGCGGGAGGGCGCAATGAGCAGTTCTTC. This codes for CSVPAGGRNEQFF.

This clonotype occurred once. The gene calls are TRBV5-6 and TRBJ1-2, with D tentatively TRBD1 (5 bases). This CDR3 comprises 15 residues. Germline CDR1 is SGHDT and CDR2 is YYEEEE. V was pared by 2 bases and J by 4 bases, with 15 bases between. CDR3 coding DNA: TGTGCCAGCAGCTTTCGGGGGGACTCCATCTATGGCTACACCTTC. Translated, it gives CASSFRGDSIYGYTF.

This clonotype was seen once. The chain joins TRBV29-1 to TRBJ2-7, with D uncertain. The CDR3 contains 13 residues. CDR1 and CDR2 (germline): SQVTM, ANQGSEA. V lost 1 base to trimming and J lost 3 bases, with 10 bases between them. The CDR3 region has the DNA TGCAGCGTTGAAGGGGTAGAAGGCTACGAGCAGTACTTC. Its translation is CSVEGVEGYEQYF.

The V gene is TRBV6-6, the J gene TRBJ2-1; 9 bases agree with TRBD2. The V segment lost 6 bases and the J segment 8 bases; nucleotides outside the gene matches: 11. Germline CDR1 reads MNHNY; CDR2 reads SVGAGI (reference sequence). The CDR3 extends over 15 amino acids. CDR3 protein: CASSPGAGGLDEQFF. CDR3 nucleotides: TGTGCCAGCAGCCCAGGAGCGGGAGGCCTCGATGAGCAGTTCTTC.

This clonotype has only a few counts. DNA of the CDR3: TGTGCCAGCAGTTTAGGGACGCATGGCTACACCTTC. The encoded protein is CASSLGTHGYTF. This rearrangement joins TRBV12-3 or TRBV12-4 to TRBJ1-2; no reliable D call. Trimming took 1 base from V and 6 from J, leaving 6 bases between them. CDR3 length equals 12 residues.

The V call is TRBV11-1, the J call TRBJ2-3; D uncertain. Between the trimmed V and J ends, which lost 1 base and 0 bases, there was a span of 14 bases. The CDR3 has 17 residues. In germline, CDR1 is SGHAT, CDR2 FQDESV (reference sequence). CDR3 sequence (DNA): TGTGCCAGCAGCTTAGTGGCTGGCGGACGGAGCACAGATACGCAGTATTTT. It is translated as CASSLVAGGRSTDTQYF.

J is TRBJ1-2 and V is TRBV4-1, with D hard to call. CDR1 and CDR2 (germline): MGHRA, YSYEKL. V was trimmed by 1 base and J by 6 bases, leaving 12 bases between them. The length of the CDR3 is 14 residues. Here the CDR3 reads CASSQGVLGHGYTF. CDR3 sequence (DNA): TGCGCCAGCAGCCAAGGCGTTCTAGGCCATGGCTACACCTTC.

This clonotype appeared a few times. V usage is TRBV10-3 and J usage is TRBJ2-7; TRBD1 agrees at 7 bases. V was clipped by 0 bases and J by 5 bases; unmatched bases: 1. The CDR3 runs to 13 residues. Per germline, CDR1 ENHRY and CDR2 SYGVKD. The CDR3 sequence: CAISESGQNEQYF. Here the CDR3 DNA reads TGTGCCATCAGTGAGTCGGGACAGAACGAGCAGTACTTC.

The CDR3 protein is CATGGSSYNEQFF. CDR3 in DNA: TGTGCCACGGGAGGGAGCTCCTACAATGAGCAGTTCTTC. The chain links TRBV10-3 to TRBJ2-1; 8 bases are a match to TRBD2. This CDR3 contains 13 residues. CDR1 ENHRY and CDR2 SYGVKD come from the germline V gene. J gave up 0 bases and V 10 bases, and 2 bases lay outside the gene matches.

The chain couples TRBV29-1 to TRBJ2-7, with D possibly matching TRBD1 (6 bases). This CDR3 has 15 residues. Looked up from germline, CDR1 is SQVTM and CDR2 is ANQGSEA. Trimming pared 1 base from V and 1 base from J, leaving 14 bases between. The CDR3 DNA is TGCAGCGTTGAAGGCTGGGACAAGGCTTCCTACGAGCAGTACTTC. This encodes CSVEGWDKASYEQYF.

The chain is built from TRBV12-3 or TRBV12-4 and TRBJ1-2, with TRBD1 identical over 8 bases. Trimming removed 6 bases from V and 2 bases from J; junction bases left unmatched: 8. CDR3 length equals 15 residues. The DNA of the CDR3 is TGTGCCAGCAGGATGACAGGGGTATGGAACTATGGCTACACCTTC. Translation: CASRMTGVWNYGYTF.

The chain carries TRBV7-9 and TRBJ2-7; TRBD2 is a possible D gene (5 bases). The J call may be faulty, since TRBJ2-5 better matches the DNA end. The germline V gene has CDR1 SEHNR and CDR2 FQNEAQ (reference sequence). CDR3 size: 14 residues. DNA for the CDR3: TGTGCCAGTGCGGGCCCCACCCTGGGGGAGACCCAGTACTTC. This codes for CASAGPTLGETQYF.

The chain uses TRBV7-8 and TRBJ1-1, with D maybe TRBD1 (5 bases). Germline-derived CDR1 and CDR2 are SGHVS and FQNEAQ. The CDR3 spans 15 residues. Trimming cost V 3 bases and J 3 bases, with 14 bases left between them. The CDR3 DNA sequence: TGTGCCAGCAGCTTGACCGAAGGAGGGGACACTGAAGCTTTCTTT. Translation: CASSLTEGGDTEAFF.

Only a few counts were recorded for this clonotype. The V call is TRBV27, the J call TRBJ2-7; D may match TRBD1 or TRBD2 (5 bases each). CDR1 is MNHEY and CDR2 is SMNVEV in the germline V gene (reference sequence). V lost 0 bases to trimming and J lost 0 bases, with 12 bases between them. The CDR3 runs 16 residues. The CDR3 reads CASSLSLGALSYEQYF. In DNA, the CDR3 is TGTGCCAGCAGTTTATCGCTCGGGGCGCTCTCCTACGAGCAGTACTTC.

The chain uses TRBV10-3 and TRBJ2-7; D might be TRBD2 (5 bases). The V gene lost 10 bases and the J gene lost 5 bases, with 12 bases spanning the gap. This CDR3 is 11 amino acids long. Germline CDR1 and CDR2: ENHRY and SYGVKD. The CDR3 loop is CATGEFHEQYF. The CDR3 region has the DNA TGTGCCACTGGGGAGTTCCACGAGCAGTACTTC.